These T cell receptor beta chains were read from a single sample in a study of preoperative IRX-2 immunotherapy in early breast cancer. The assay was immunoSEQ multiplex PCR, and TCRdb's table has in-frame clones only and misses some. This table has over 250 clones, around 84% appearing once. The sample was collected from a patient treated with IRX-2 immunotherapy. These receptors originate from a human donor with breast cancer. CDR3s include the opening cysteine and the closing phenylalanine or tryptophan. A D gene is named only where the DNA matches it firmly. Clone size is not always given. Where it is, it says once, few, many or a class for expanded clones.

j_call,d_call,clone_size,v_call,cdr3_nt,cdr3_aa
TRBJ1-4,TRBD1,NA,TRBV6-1,TGTGCCAGCAGTGAAGCTAGGGGGCTTTATGAAAAACTGTTTTTT,CASSEARGLYEKLFF
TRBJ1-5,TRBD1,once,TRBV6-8,TGTGCCAGCAGTACACTAGGGACAGGGGGTACCAATCAGCCCCAGCATTTT,CASSTLGTGGTNQPQHF
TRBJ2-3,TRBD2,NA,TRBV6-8,TGTGCCAGCAGAATAGCGGGAAGCACAGATACGCAGTATTTT,CASRIAGSTDTQYF
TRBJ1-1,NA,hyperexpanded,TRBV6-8,TGTGCCAGCAGTTACACGCCTGGAAGTAACACTGAAGCTTTCTTT,CASSYTPGSNTEAFF
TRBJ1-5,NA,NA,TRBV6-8,TGTGCCAGCAGGATAACCGGGTCGATCGGTCAGCCCCAGCATTTT,CASRITGSIGQPQHF
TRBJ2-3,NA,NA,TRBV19,TGTGCCAGTAGCTTCTTTGGTTTTGGGTTCGGCACAGATACGCAGTATTTT,CASSFFGFGFGTDTQYF
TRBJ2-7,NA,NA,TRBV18,TGTGCCAGCTCACGGGGGCCGGGGAGCTCCTACGAGCAGTACTTC,CASSRGPGSSYEQYF
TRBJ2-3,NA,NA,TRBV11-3,TGTGCCAGCAGCCCCCTGCGGGGTAGCACAGATACGCAGTATTTT,CASSPLRGSTDTQYF
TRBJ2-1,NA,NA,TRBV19,TGTGCCAGTAGTCCCTCTGATTCCGAGCAGTTCTTC,CASSPSDSEQFF
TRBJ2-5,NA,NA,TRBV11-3,TGTGCCAGCAGCGATGGAGGGTTAGGGCAAGAGACCCAGTACTTC,CASSDGGLGQETQYF
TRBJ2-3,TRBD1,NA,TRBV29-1,TGCAGCGCACCGGACAGGGGGCTATCAGATACGCAGTATTTT,CSAPDRGLSDTQYF
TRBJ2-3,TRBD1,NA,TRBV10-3,TGTGCCATCAGTGAGTCTAGAGGGACAGGAAAAACAGATACGCAGTATTTT,CAISESRGTGKTDTQYF
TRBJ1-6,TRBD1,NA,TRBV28,TGTGCCAGCAGACCTACAGGGGCCTATAATTCACCCCTCCACTTT,CASRPTGAYNSPLHF
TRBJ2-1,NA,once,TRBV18,TGTGCCAGCTCACCCCGAGTAGACAATGAGCAGTTCTTC,CASSPRVDNEQFF
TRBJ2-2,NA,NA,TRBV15,TGTGCCACCAGCAGAGTTAGGCTGACCAGATCGAACACCGGGGAGCTGTTTTTT,CATSRVRLTRSNTGELFF
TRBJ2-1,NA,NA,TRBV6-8,TGTGCCAGCAGCCACCCGGGGGCAGCTATCCTTTACAATGAGCAGTTCTTC,CASSHPGAAILYNEQFF
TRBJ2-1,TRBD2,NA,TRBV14,TGTGCCAGCAGCCGAAAGCGGCGGGAGGGCCCCTACAATGAGCAGTTCTTC,CASSRKRREGPYNEQFF
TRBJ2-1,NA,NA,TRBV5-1,TGCGCCAGCAGCTTGGCTGGGGGGGCAGGGAATGAGCAGTTCTTC,CASSLAGGAGNEQFF
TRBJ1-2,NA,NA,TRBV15,TGTGCCACCAGCAGAGTCCCCCGGCCTAACTATGGCTACACCTTC,CATSRVPRPNYGYTF
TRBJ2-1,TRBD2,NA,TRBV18,TGTGCCAGCTCACCAGGGGGTCAAATTGGGACTCTCGGAGCGGGAGGGACTTCCTACAATGAGCAGTTCTTC,CASSPGGQIGTLGAGGTSYNEQFF
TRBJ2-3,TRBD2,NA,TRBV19,TGTGCCAGTAGTATTAATTTTGGACTAGCGGACACGCAGTATTTT,CASSINFGLADTQYF
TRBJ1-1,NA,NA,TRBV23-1,TGCGCCAGCAGCCAAGATCGGGCAGGGGATGTCCGGACCACTGAAGCTTTCTTT,CASSQDRAGDVRTTEAFF
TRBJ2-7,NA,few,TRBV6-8,TGTGCCAGCAGTTACTCGACTCTAGCGTTGAGCTCCTACGAGCAGTACTTC,CASSYSTLALSSYEQYF
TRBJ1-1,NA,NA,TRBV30,TGTGCCTGGAGCGCCACAGGGAACACTGAAGCTTTCTTT,CAWSATGNTEAFF
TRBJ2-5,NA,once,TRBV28,TGTGCCAGCAGTTTAGAACCCGGACGGGGGTCGGAGACCCAGTACTTC,CASSLEPGRGSETQYF
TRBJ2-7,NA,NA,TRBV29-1,TGCAGCCCGAGGGAGGACGCAACAGAAGGGGAGCAGTACTTC,CSPREDATEGEQYF
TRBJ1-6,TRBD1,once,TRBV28,TGTGCCAGCAGGGCATCAGGGGGCCCCTATAATTCACCCCTCCACTTT,CASRASGGPYNSPLHF
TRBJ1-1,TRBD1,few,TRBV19,TGTGCCAGCCACAGGGGAGTAAGGAACACTGAAGCTTTCTTT,CASHRGVRNTEAFF
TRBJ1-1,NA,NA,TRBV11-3,TGTGCCAGCAGCTTAGTTTTGGTGGGTAACACTGAAGCTTTCTTT,CASSLVLVGNTEAFF
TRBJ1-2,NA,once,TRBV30,TGTGCCTGGAGAGAGACAGGACTCATCTATGGCTACACCTTC,CAWRETGLIYGYTF
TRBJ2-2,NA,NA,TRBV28,TGTGCCAGCGCCGTCGGGCGGGACCCCACCGGGGAGCTGTTTTTT,CASAVGRDPTGELFF
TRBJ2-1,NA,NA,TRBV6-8,TGTGCCAGCAGTACCCACCGTGGGCCGAAGAACTACAATGAGCAGTTCTTC,CASSTHRGPKNYNEQFF
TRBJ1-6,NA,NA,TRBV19,TGTGCCAGTAGTATCATTCGGGACATCGAGTCCTATAATTCACCCCTCCACTTT,CASSIIRDIESYNSPLHF
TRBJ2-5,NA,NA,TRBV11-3,TGTGCCAGCAAGGGGGAATGGGGAGCGGGTCGCAAGTACTTC,CASKGEWGAGRKYF
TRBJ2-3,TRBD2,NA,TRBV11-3,TGTGCCAGCAGCCCGGGGACTAGCGGGTTTAGCACAGATACGCAGTATTTT,CASSPGTSGFSTDTQYF
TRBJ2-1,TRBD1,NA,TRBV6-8,TGTGCCATCAGTGGGGGACAGTACAATGAGCAGTTCTTC,CAISGGQYNEQFF
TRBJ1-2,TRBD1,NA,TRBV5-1,TGCGCCAGCAGCGTGATTACAGGGGGCCGCATCTCTAACTATGGCTACACCTTC,CASSVITGGRISNYGYTF
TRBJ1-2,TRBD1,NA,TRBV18,TGTGCCAGCTCACTCAGTCCGGGACAGGATGGCTACACCTTC,CASSLSPGQDGYTF
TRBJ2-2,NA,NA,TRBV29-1,TGCAGCGTTGAAGATTCGGGTACCGGGGAGCTGTTTTTT,CSVEDSGTGELFF
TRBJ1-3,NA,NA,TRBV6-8,TGTGCCAGCAGTTACTGGGGTGAGGCTGGAAACACCATATATTTT,CASSYWGEAGNTIYF
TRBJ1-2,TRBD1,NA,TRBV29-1,TGCAGCGTTGAAACCCGCGGGACAGTAGGTCCCTACACCTTC,CSVETRGTVGPYTF
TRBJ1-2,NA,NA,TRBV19,TGTGCCAGTCACCCCGGGACCTTGGTTGGCTACACCTTC,CASHPGTLVGYTF
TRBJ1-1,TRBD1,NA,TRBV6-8,TGTGCCAGCAGTTACTCCCAGACAGGGGGTTTGAACACTGAAGCTTTCTTT,CASSYSQTGGLNTEAFF
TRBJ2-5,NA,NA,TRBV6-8,TGTGCCAGCAGCCAGGTGAAATGGGAGACCCAGTACTTC,CASSQVKWETQYF
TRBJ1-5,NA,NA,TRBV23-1,TGCGCCAGCAGCCAAGAGGGGAGGAATAGCAATCAGCCCCAGCATTTT,CASSQEGRNSNQPQHF
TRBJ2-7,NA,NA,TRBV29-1,TGCAGCGCCGACCCAGGGTTTGGCGAGCAGTACTTC,CSADPGFGEQYF
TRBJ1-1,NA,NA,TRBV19,TGTGCCAGTAGTACCCAACAGGGCACTGAAGCTTTCTTT,CASSTQQGTEAFF
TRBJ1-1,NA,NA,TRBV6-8,TGTGCCAGCAGTTACTCGATCCGGGTCATGAACACTGAAGCTTTCTTT,CASSYSIRVMNTEAFF
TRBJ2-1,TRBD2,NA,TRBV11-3,TGTGCCAGCAGCACCCAGGGACTAGCGGGGGGACAATACAATGAGCAGTTCTTC,CASSTQGLAGGQYNEQFF
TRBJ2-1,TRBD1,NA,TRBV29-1,TGCAGCGTTAAAACGGACAGGTCCAACTACAATGAGCAGTTCTTC,CSVKTDRSNYNEQFF
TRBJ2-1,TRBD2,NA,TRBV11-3,TGTGCCAGCAGCTTATCAGCGGGGGTCGTGGAGCAGTTCTTC,CASSLSAGVVEQFF
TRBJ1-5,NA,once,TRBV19,TGTGCCGTTAGGGAAACTGTGGGGCCCCAGCATTTT,CAVRETVGPQHF
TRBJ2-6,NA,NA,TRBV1,TGCACCAGCAGTAAGGTAAGTTTGTGCACAAAGCGGGCCAACGTCCTGACTTTC,CTSSKVSLCTKRANVLTF
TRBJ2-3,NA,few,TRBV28,TGTGCCAGCAGTCTCCGGGACACCAACACAGATACGCAGTATTTT,CASSLRDTNTDTQYF
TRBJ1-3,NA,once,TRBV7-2,TGTGCCAGCATCCAGGGGTCGGGAAACACCATATATTTT,CASIQGSGNTIYF